This is a list of T cell receptor beta chains from one sample in a study of blood T cell repertoires in COVID-19. Assay used: immunoSEQ multiplex PCR; TCRdb lists only in-frame clones, some missing. The sample records just under 150,000 clones, roughly 84% being singletons. The sample comprised peripheral blood. Every receptor here comes from a human donor in a cohort sampled during active COVID-19. Both conserved end residues are part of each CDR3. A D gene is named only where the DNA matches it firmly. The size field is filled for only some rows; it gives once, few, many or a size class.

-	TRBD2	TRBJ2-1	TRBV5-1	CASSPRVAGEGNGEQFF	TGCGCCAGCAGCCCCCGGGTAGCGGGAGAAGGGAATGGTGAGCAGTTCTTC
-	TRBD2	TRBJ2-1	TRBV2	CARKTSGNNNEQFF	TGTGCCAGAAAGACTAGCGGTAATAACAATGAGCAGTTCTTC
-	TRBD2	TRBJ2-1	TRBV5-1	CASSLEGLAGVAYNEQFF	TGCGCCAGCAGCTTGGAAGGACTAGCGGGAGTCGCCTACAATGAGCAGTTCTTC
-	-	TRBJ1-2	TRBV15	CATSRDTTPQGPYDGYTF	TGTGCCACCAGCAGAGATACGACCCCCCAGGGGCCCTACGATGGCTACACCTTC
once	-	TRBJ2-1	TRBV29-1	CSVEGWSGDEQFF	TGCAGCGTTGAAGGGTGGTCAGGGGATGAGCAGTTCTTC
-	-	TRBJ1-1	TRBV5-8	CASSWDTNTEAFF	TGTGCCAGCAGCTGGGACACGAACACTGAAGCTTTCTTT
-	-	TRBJ2-2	TRBV2	CASKGLSTGELFF	TGTGCCAGCAAAGGACTATCCACCGGGGAGCTGTTTTTT
-	-	TRBJ2-1	TRBV2	CASSGRSTRSSYNEQFF	TGTGCCAGCAGTGGGCGGTCCACTAGAAGCTCCTACAATGAGCAGTTCTTC
-	-	TRBJ2-3	TRBV5-1	CASSRRQVTDTQYF	TGCGCCAGCAGCCGCAGACAAGTCACAGATACGCAGTATTTT
-	TRBD1	TRBJ2-7	TRBV6-1	CASSDATGASSYEQYF	TGTGCCAGCAGTGATGCGACAGGGGCGAGCTCCTACGAGCAGTACTTC
few	-	TRBJ1-5	TRBV30	CAYSIGAHSNQPQHF	TGTGCCTATTCCATTGGGGCTCATAGCAATCAGCCCCAGCATTTT
-	-	TRBJ1-2	TRBV5-1	CASSFASENYGYTF	TGCGCCAGCAGTTTCGCCTCGGAGAACTATGGCTACACCTTC
-	-	TRBJ2-5	TRBV7-9	CASSLDRDKYF	TGTGCCAGCAGCTTAGACAGGGACAAGTACTTC
-	-	TRBJ2-7	TRBV30	CACNGLSYEQYF	TGTGCCTGTAACGGGTTATCCTACGAGCAGTACTTC
-	-	TRBJ2-3	TRBV9	CASSVAGGSSSTDTQYF	TGTGCCAGCAGCGTAGCCGGGGGTAGCTCTAGCACAGATACGCAGTATTTT
once	-	TRBJ2-5	TRBV2	CASTPGKTQYF	TGTGCCAGCACCCCGGGGAAGACCCAGTACTTC
-	-	TRBJ1-2	TRBV4-2	CASSQDLSGGHGYTF	TGTGCCAGCAGCCAAGATCTTTCGGGGGGTCATGGCTACACCTTC
-	TRBD1	TRBJ2-4	TRBV3-1/TRBV3-2	CASSPTGKNIQYF	TGTGCCAGCAGCCCGACAGGGAAAAACATTCAGTACTTC
-	-	TRBJ2-2	TRBV7-3	CASSPRTASTGELFF	TGTGCCAGCAGCCCCAGGACTGCCTCCACCGGGGAGCTGTTTTTT
-	-	TRBJ1-5	TRBV6-1	CASSERTTGQPQHF	TGTGCCAGCAGTGAAAGGACTACAGGTCAGCCCCAGCATTTT
-	TRBD1	TRBJ1-2	TRBV30	CAWTPTGDGGYTF	TGTGCCTGGACTCCCACAGGGGATGGTGGCTACACCTTC
-	TRBD1	TRBJ1-2	TRBV5-6	CASSLPSTGGIGYTF	TGTGCCAGCAGCTTGCCGTCGACAGGGGGCATCGGCTACACCTTC
-	-	TRBJ2-1	TRBV7-9	CASSPSGLRSYNEQFF	TGTGCCAGCAGCCCTTCAGGGTTAAGGTCCTACAATGAGCAGTTCTTC
-	-	TRBJ2-5	TRBV3-1/TRBV3-2	CASSQGQDSQTQYF	TGTGCCAGCAGCCAGGGCCAGGACTCGCAGACCCAGTACTTC
-	-	TRBJ1-4	TRBV7-8	CASSWDNNEKLFF	TGTGCCAGCAGCTGGGACAATAATGAAAAACTGTTTTTT
-	-	TRBJ2-5	TRBV11-1	CASSSPQGTYQETQYF	TGTGCCAGCAGCTCTCCGCAGGGAACTTACCAAGAGACCCAGTACTTC
-	TRBD2	TRBJ2-5	TRBV7-3	CASSLQAGGQETQYF	TGTGCCAGCAGCTTACAAGCGGGAGGTCAGGAGACCCAGTACTTC
-	-	TRBJ2-5	TRBV9	CASSLVIGAQETQYF	TGTGCCAGCTCCCTAGTGATAGGGGCCCAAGAGACCCAGTACTTC
-	-	TRBJ2-1	TRBV7-8	CASSLAQIETNEQFF	TGTGCCAGCAGCTTAGCGCAAATTGAGACTAATGAGCAGTTCTTC
few	TRBD2	TRBJ2-1	TRBV2	CASSERGGGYNEQFF	TGTGCCAGCAGTGAAAGAGGCGGGGGATACAATGAGCAGTTCTTC
-	-	TRBJ1-2	TRBV11-2	CASSLGQALNYGYTF	TGTGCCAGCAGCTTAGGCCAGGCCCTTAACTATGGCTACACCTTC
-	TRBD2	TRBJ2-1	TRBV19	CASSILSSGIYNEQFF	TGTGCCAGTAGTATTTTATCTAGCGGGATCTACAATGAGCAGTTCTTC
-	-	TRBJ1-4	TRBV6-1	CASSERHHGREKLFF	TGTGCCAGCAGTGAAAGACATCACGGTAGAGAAAAACTGTTTTTT
-	TRBD1	TRBJ1-2	TRBV19	CASSQQGFGYTF	TGTGCCAGTAGTCAACAGGGGTTTGGCTACACCTTC
-	TRBD1	TRBJ1-2	TRBV27	CASSPAGTGGFGYTF	TGTGCCAGCAGTCCCGCGGGCACAGGGGGCTTTGGCTACACCTTC
-	-	TRBJ1-6	TRBV4-2	CASSQGRTANSPLHF	TGTGCCAGCAGCCAAGGGAGGACAGCTAATTCACCCCTCCACTTT
-	-	TRBJ1-1	TRBV5-1	CASSLVTGLNTEAFF	TGCGCCAGCAGCTTAGTGACAGGTTTGAACACTGAAGCTTTCTTT
-	TRBD1	TRBJ1-5	TRBV2	CASSERTGVNQPQHF	TGTGCCAGCAGTGAACGGACAGGGGTCAATCAGCCCCAGCATTTT
-	-	TRBJ1-5	TRBV5-1	CASSPGGAAVNQPQHF	TGCGCCAGCAGCCCGGGGGGGGCCGCCGTTAATCAGCCCCAGCATTTT
-	-	TRBJ1-3	TRBV19	CASTVGSGASGNTIYF	TGTGCCAGTACCGTCGGTTCTGGGGCCTCTGGAAACACCATATATTTT
once	-	TRBJ1-4	TRBV15	CATSRDRQAHEKLFF	TGTGCCACCAGCAGAGATAGGCAGGCCCATGAAAAACTGTTTTTT
-	TRBD2	TRBJ2-7	TRBV11-2	CASSSRTSGGAYHEQYF	TGTGCCAGCAGCTCCCGGACTAGCGGGGGGGCTTATCACGAGCAGTACTTC
-	TRBD2	TRBJ2-7	TRBV11-2	CASSLSGVSSYEQYF	TGTGCCAGCAGCCTAAGCGGGGTGAGCTCCTACGAGCAGTACTTC
-	TRBD2	TRBJ2-3	TRBV9	CASSVVSGVTDTQYF	TGTGCCAGCAGCGTAGTAAGCGGGGTGACAGATACGCAGTATTTT
-	TRBD1	TRBJ2-3	TRBV7-3	CASSRGQITDTQYF	TGTGCCAGCAGCCGGGGACAGATCACAGATACGCAGTATTTT